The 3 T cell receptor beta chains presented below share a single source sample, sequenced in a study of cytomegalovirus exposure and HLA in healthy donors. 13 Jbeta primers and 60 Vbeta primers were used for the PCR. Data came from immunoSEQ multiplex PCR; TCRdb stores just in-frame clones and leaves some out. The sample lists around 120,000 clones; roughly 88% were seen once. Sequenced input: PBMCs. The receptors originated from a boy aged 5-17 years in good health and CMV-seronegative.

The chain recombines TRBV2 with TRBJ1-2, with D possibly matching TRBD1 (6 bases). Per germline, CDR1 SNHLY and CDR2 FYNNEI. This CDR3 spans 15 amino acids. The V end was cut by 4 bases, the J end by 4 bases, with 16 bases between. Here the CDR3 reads CASSVNQGGGYGYTF. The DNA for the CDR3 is TGTGCCAGCAGTGTTAATCAGGGAGGGGGCTATGGCTACACCTTC.

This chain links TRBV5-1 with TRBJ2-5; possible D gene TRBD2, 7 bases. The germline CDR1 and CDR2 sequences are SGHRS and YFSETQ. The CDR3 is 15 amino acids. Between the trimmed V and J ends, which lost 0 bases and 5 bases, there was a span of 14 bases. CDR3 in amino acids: CASSLGGGAFETQYF. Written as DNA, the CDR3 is TGCGCCAGCAGCTTGGGAGGGGGGGCCTTCGAGACCCAGTACTTC. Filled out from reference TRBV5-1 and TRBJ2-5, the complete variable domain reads KAGVTQTPRYLIKTRGQQVTLSCSPISGHRSVSWYQQTPGQGLQFLFEYFSETQRNKGNFPGRFSGRQFSNSRSEMNVSTLELGDSALYLCASSLGGGAFETQYFGPGTRLLVL.

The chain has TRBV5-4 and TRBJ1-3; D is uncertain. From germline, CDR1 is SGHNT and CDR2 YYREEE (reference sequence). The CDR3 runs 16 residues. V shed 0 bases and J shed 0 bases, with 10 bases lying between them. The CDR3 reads CASSLGHPSSGNTIYF. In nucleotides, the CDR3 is TGTGCCAGCAGCTTGGGACACCCGAGCTCTGGAAACACCATATATTTT.